The sequence of this T cell receptor beta chain was determined in a study of cytomegalovirus exposure and HLA in healthy donors. Whole-study results and caveats: Cytomegalovirus-associated status was assigned to about 150 TCR beta chains. The authors later linked a missense DCLRE1C variant to TCR beta V- and J-gene trimming.

Comment on this clone: What it binds is not known.

The donors gave bone marrow, and they were healthy. V shed 0 bases, J shed 4 bases, and the junction held 1 base outside the gene matches. The CDR3 totals 14 residues. In germline, CDR1 is SGHRS, CDR2 YFSETQ. In the PCR, 60 Vbeta and 13 Jbeta primers were used. Assay used: immunoSEQ multiplex PCR; TCRdb lists only in-frame clones, some missing. The profile shows over 150,000 clones, more than 75% of them singletons. The chain couples TRBV5-1 to TRBJ1-1; 9 bases line up with TRBD1. Sequenced material: PBMCs. The sequence came from a man younger than 40 in good health and CMV-seropositive. The CDR3 nucleotides read TGCGCCAGCAGCTTGGGGACAGGGGTCACTGAAGCTTTCTTT. It encodes CASSLGTGVTEAFF.